Each of the 30 T cell receptor beta chains below was sequenced from the same sample in a study of Ad26.COV2.S vaccination and SARS-CoV-2 variants. Assay: immunoSEQ multiplex PCR; the TCRdb copy retains only in-frame clones and omits some. The sample includes approximately 140,000 clones, roughly 88% seen only once; the top ten take 5%. The sequencing used peripheral blood, collected after recovery from COVID-19. The receptors derive from a human donor who had recovered from COVID-19.

This chain uses TRBV7-8 with TRBJ1-3, with a possible D match to TRBD1 (5 bases). The germline V gene has CDR1 SGHVS and CDR2 FQNEAQ. V was clipped by 7 bases and J by 6 bases, with 19 bases between them. CDR3 size: 15 residues. The CDR3 DNA reads TGTGCCAGCACCCACACGGGGGTACTGGAAAACACCATATATTTT. This encodes CASTHTGVLENTIYF.

The chain couples TRBV29-1 to TRBJ1-2; 10 bases match TRBD1. The junction had 17 bases not matched to a gene; V was cut back by 4 bases and J by 6 bases. Germline-derived CDR1 and CDR2 are SQVTM and ANQGSEA. This CDR3 is 17 amino acids long. The CDR3 here is CSVVLRDRGLHIDGYTF. The CDR3 coding sequence is TGCAGCGTTGTTCTCCGGGACAGGGGCCTGCATATAGATGGCTACACCTTC.

The genes are TRBV29-1 and TRBJ1-1; no firm D call. This CDR3 has 13 residues. Trimming removed 6 bases at V and 2 bases at J, with 13 bases between. Germline V gene data show CDR1 as SQVTM and CDR2 as ANQGSEA. The CDR3 DNA sequence: TGCAGCGTACGACAAGGAATCAACACTGAAGCTTTCTTT. As protein: CSVRQGINTEAFF.

The CDR3 region is CASSPYLAPLHF. CDR3 in DNA: TGTGCCAGCAGTCCGTACTTGGCGCCCCTCCACTTT. V gene TRBV28 combines with J gene TRBJ1-6; D not resolved. Germline values: CDR1 MDHEN, CDR2 SYDVKM. V lost 5 bases and J lost 13, with 12 bases in between. The CDR3 runs 12 residues. Based on the CDR3 plus reference TRBV28 and TRBJ1-6, the full variable domain is DVKVTQSSRYLVKRTGEKVFLECVQDMDHENMFWYRQDPGLGLRLIYFSYDVKMKEKGDIPEGYSVSREKKERFSLILESASTNQTSMYLCASSPYLAPLHFGNGTRLTVT.

Points on this clone: At one end, the junction sequence differs from germline, possibly due to a read error. The chain uses TRBV4-1 and TRBJ1-5; D might be TRBD1 (5 bases). Germline V gives CDR1 MGHRA, CDR2 YSYEKL. This CDR3 is 16 amino acids long. CDR3 protein: CASSEDFRDSNQPQHF. CDR3 nucleotides: TGCGCCAGCAGCGAAGACTTCAGGGATAGCAATCAGCCCCAGCATTTT.

As concerns this clone: One junction end disagrees with the germline gene, perhaps due to a read error. The chain recombines TRBV7-7 with TRBJ2-6; 7 bases match TRBD1. The CDR3 loop spans 15 amino acids. CDR1 SSHAT and CDR2 FNYEAQ come from the germline V gene (reference sequence). For the CDR3, the DNA is TGTGCTAGCAGCTTGGACAGGTCCGGGGCCAACGTCCTGACTTTC. This gives the protein CASSLDRSGANVLTF.

As to this clone: Different DNA sequences within this sample yield the same CDR3. The chain couples TRBV28 to TRBJ1-6, with 9 bases lining up with TRBD1. This CDR3 spans 15 amino acids. V was clipped by 3 bases and J by 6 bases; unmatched bases: 3. Germline V gene data show CDR1 as MDHEN and CDR2 as SYDVKM. The CDR3 here is CASSFGTGRNSPLHF. CDR3 nucleotide sequence: TGTGCCAGCAGTTTTGGGACAGGGCGTAATTCACCCCTCCACTTT.

The chain couples TRBV4-3 to TRBJ2-7; D is undetermined. CDR1 and CDR2 (germline): LGHNA, YSLEER. The CDR3 is made up of 13 amino acids. Trimming took off 4 bases at V and 6 bases at J, with 13 bases between the two ends. This CDR3 is CASSPRRWREQYF. CDR3 nucleotides: TGCGCCAGCAGCCCGCGGCGGTGGCGCGAGCAGTACTTC.

V is TRBV6-5 and J is TRBJ1-1, with D unclear. Trimming left V 4 bases short and J 2 bases short, with 11 bases between. Looked up from germline, CDR1 is MNHEY and CDR2 is SVGAGI. The CDR3 totals 14 residues. CDR3 in amino acids: CASSLGRRNTEAFF. CDR3 in DNA: TGTGCCAGCAGTTTAGGGCGGAGAAACACTGAAGCTTTCTTT.

There are a few counts of this clone. This chain connects TRBV12-3 or TRBV12-4 to TRBJ2-5; maybe TRBD2 (5 bases). This CDR3 has 13 amino acids. With 5 bases removed from V and 3 bases from J, the gap between germline ends came to 10 bases. CDR3 nucleotides: TGTGCCAGCAGTCCTGAGGGAAAAGAGACCCAGTACTTC. Translation gives CASSPEGKETQYF.

This chain joins TRBV7-9 and TRBJ2-3; TRBD1 matches 10 bases. Germline-derived CDR1 and CDR2 are SEHNR and FQNEAQ (reference sequence). The CDR3 extends over 16 amino acids. Trimming at V came to 5 bases and at J to 2 bases, leaving 7 bases not matched to a gene. The CDR3 sequence is CASSTTGTGDTDTQYF. The CDR3 nucleotides are TGTGCCAGCAGCACGACCGGGACAGGGGACACAGATACGCAGTATTTT.

The rearrangement links TRBV29-1 to TRBJ2-5; the D is unclear. The CDR3 contains 13 residues. Per the germline V gene, CDR1 is SQVTM and CDR2 is ANQGSEA. Trimming stripped 3 bases from V and 1 base from J, with 9 bases between. CDR3 sequence (DNA): TGCAGCGTTGACCTGCTAGGCCAAGAGACCCAGTACTTC. Protein sequence: CSVDLLGQETQYF.

The V and J genes are TRBV7-9 and TRBJ1-1; 7 nucleotides agree with TRBD1. The germline CDR1 and CDR2 sequences are SEHNR and FQNEAQ (reference sequence). J was trimmed by 3 bases and V by 0 bases; bases with no gene match: 7. This CDR3 has 16 amino acids. The chain's CDR3 is CASSLALRGSYTEAFF. CDR3 sequence (DNA): TGTGCCAGCAGCTTAGCGCTCAGGGGGTCGTACACTGAAGCTTTCTTT.

The chain recombines TRBV28 with TRBJ2-5, with TRBD1 identical over 12 bases. The CDR3 is 16 amino acids. V shed 5 bases, J shed 5 bases, and the junction held 9 bases outside the gene matches. Germline V gene sequence: CDR1 MDHEN, CDR2 SYDVKM. CDR3 sequence: CASSPPGTGGRETQYF. CDR3 sequence (DNA): TGTGCCAGCAGTCCCCCAGGGACAGGGGGCAGGGAGACCCAGTACTTC.

This rearrangement joins TRBV30 to TRBJ2-2, with TRBD1 matching 8 bases. In germline, CDR1 is GTSNPN, CDR2 SVGIG (reference sequence). J gave up 6 bases and V 4 bases, and 16 bases lay outside the gene matches. The CDR3 totals 17 residues. The CDR3 reads CAWTGAQGGRDAGELFF. The CDR3, as DNA: TGTGCCTGGACGGGGGCACAGGGGGGTCGGGATGCCGGGGAGCTGTTTTTT.

The count of this clone is one. The CDR3 reads CASSRDGAYEQYF. The CDR3 DNA follows: TGTGCCAGCAGTAGAGACGGAGCCTACGAGCAGTACTTC. This rearrangement joins TRBV27 to TRBJ2-7; D uncertain. The CDR3 spans 13 residues. Germline V gene sequence: CDR1 MNHEY, CDR2 SMNVEV (reference sequence). The V end was cut by 5 bases, the J end by 2 bases, with 10 bases between.

This chain connects TRBV3-1 (or the pseudogene TRBV3-2) to TRBJ2-5; no clear D. Germline loops: CDR1 LGHDT, CDR2 YNNKEL (reference sequence). The CDR3 extends over 14 amino acids. V gave up 5 bases and J gave up 4 bases, with 14 bases separating them. The CDR3 DNA follows: TGTGCCAGCAGCTCCTTTGCACTGGGAGAGACCCAGTACTTC. It encodes CASSSFALGETQYF.

The J gene is TRBJ1-2, the V gene TRBV15; D is possibly TRBD1 (5 bases). CDR3 size: 16 residues. Trimming pared 0 bases from V and 5 bases from J, leaving 16 bases between. CDR1 LNHNV and CDR2 YYDKDF come from the germline V gene (reference sequence). The CDR3 bases are TGTGCCACCAGCAGAGAATCACCGGGGGGTGGTTATGGCTACACCTTC. This codes for CATSRESPGGGYGYTF.

This clone was detected only once. The chain uses TRBV6-2 or TRBV6-3 and TRBJ2-3; the match to TRBD1 covers 9 bases. This CDR3 has 12 amino acids. The J segment lost 14 bases and the V segment lost 5 bases, leaving 8 bases of the junction unmatched. CDR1 is MNHEY, CDR2 SVGEGT, per germline. CDR3 sequence reads: CASSTGTGFAYF. CDR3 in DNA: TGTGCCAGCAGTACCGGGACAGGGTTTGCGTATTTT.

This chain links TRBV28 with TRBJ2-7, with a weak D call TRBD1 (6 bases). Trimming removed 5 bases from V and 2 bases from J, with 13 bases in between. The CDR3 extends over 14 amino acids. CDR1 is MDHEN, CDR2 SYDVKM, per germline. The CDR3 bases are TGTGCCAGCAGTGTTAGGGGGATCCCCTACGAGCAGTACTTC. Protein sequence: CASSVRGIPYEQYF.

This clone showed up just a few times. V is TRBV7-8 and J is TRBJ1-1, with 9 bases that match TRBD1. The CDR3 length is 15 residues. Unmatched junction bases numbered 2, after V lost 1 base and J lost 2 bases. CDR1 and CDR2 (germline): SGHVS, FQNEAQ. CDR3 loop: CASSLGQGGNTEAFF. The DNA for the CDR3 is TGTGCCAGCAGCTTAGGACAGGGGGGTAACACTGAAGCTTTCTTT. Based on the CDR3 plus reference TRBV7-8 and TRBJ1-1, the full variable domain is GAGVSQSPRYKVAKRGQDVALRCDPISGHVSLFWYQQALGQGPEFLTYFQNEAQLDKSGLPSDRFFAERPEGSVSTLKIQRTQQEDSAVYLCASSLGQGGNTEAFFGQGTRLTVV.

This rearrangement joins TRBV19 to TRBJ2-1, with a possible D match to TRBD2 (6 bases). The CDR3 is made up of 15 amino acids. V was cut by 5 bases and J by 8 bases, with 19 bases left in between. Germline loops: CDR1 LNHDA, CDR2 SQIVND (reference sequence). CDR3 bases: TGTGCCAGTAGTGCGGGACCTAGCCTGGTTTATGAGCAGTTCTTC. Its translation is CASSAGPSLVYEQFF. The full variable domain, with the rest looked up from reference TRBV19 and TRBJ2-1, is DGGITQSPKYLFRKEGQNVTLSCEQNLNHDAMYWYRQDPGQGLRLIYYSQIVNDFQKGDIAEGYSVSREKKESFPLTVTSAQKNPTAFYLCASSAGPSLVYEQFFGPGTRLTVL.

CDR3 nucleotides: TGTGCCAGTACCCCACCGAGGACTAGCAATCAGCCCCAGCATTTT. As protein: CASTPPRTSNQPQHF. This chain joins TRBV19 and TRBJ1-5, with no clear D. Germline CDR1 LNHDA, CDR2 SQIVND (reference sequence). Trimming left V 7 bases short and J 0 bases short, with 13 bases between. The CDR3 totals 15 residues.

V gene TRBV15 combines with J gene TRBJ1-1; 8 nucleotides agree with TRBD1. CDR1 is LNHNV and CDR2 is YYDKDF in the germline V gene (reference sequence). Unmatched junction bases numbered 4, after V lost 8 bases and J lost 2 bases. CDR3 length: 13 amino acids. CDR3 DNA: TGTGCCACCCAGGACAGGGCAAACACTGAAGCTTTCTTT. Translation gives CATQDRANTEAFF.

This chain links TRBV7-2 with TRBJ1-5; D is ambiguous. This CDR3 comprises 14 residues. Trimming shortened V by 1 base and J by 4 bases, and 8 bases separated the two germline ends. The germline gives CDR1 SGHTA, CDR2 FQGNSA. The CDR3 DNA reads TGTGCCAGCAGCTTAGTCCCGGGGAATCAGCCCCAGCATTTT. Translating it yields CASSLVPGNQPQHF.

The rearrangement joins TRBV15 to TRBJ1-6; D is perhaps TRBD1 (5 bases). The length of the CDR3 is 15 residues. Trimming took 1 base from V and 4 from J, leaving 8 bases between them. Germline V CDR1 and CDR2: LNHNV, YYDKDF (reference sequence). CDR3 bases: TGTGCCACCAGCAGAGCTGACAGATATAATTCACCCCTCCACTTT. It codes for CATSRADRYNSPLHF.

The CDR3 nucleotides read TGCAGCGTCGTTCAAACAACCGGGGAGCTGTTTTTT. Its translation is CSVVQTTGELFF. V and J are TRBV29-1 and TRBJ2-2; D remains unclear. The CDR3 is 12 residues long. Germline-derived CDR1 and CDR2 are SQVTM and ANQGSEA. The ends were cut back, 6 bases at V and 5 bases at J, with 10 bases in the middle.

The genes are TRBV4-3 and TRBJ2-1, with a possible D match to TRBD2 (6 bases). The CDR3 extends over 16 amino acids. V shed 2 bases and J shed 9 bases, with 20 bases lying between them. Germline V gene data show CDR1 as LGHNA and CDR2 as YSLEER. The DNA for the CDR3 is TGCGCCAGCAGCCAATCCATCCTCCGGGGGTGGGTTGAGCAGTTCTTC. Protein sequence: CASSQSILRGWVEQFF.

The chain recombines TRBV27 with TRBJ1-2; D is uncertain. The germline V and J ends were trimmed by 5 bases and 4 bases, with 11 bases remaining between them. Germline CDR1 MNHEY, CDR2 SMNVEV (reference sequence). There are 13 residues in the CDR3. Here the CDR3 reads CASSPTTLYGYTF. The CDR3 DNA sequence: TGTGCCAGCAGTCCGACAACCCTCTATGGCTACACCTTC.

CDR3 loop: CASSLVDGEQYF. The CDR3 bases are TGTGCCAGCAGCTTAGTAGACGGGGAGCAGTACTTC. V is TRBV7-6 and J is TRBJ2-7; no firm D call. This CDR3 is 12 amino acids long. Germline-derived CDR1 and CDR2 are SGHVS and FNYEAQ. With 1 base removed from V and 7 bases from J, the gap between germline ends came to 8 bases.